This is a list of T cell receptor beta chains from one sample in a study of blood T cells in healthy people across ages. MiXCR, applied by TCRdb to the 5' RACE reads, yields one record per CDR3 protein. Of 1.5 million to 2 million distinct CDR3 sequences in the sample, around 42% were seen once. The sequenced sample consisted of blood. These receptors were taken from a human donor in good health. The CDR3 runs from the conserved cysteine through the conserved F or W. D genes are given only for firm matches. Only some rows state a clone size, as once, few, many or a class for expanded clones.

V gene	J gene	D gene	clone size	CDR3 DNA	CDR3 protein
TRBV28	TRBJ2-3	-	-	TGTGCCAGCAGTTTATTCGGCCGCACAGATACGCAGTATTTT	CASSLFGRTDTQYF
TRBV6-2/TRBV6-3	TRBJ2-3	-	-	TGTGCCAGCAGTTATACAGGGCCGCCAGATACGCAGTATTTT	CASSYTGPPDTQYF
TRBV30	TRBJ2-3	TRBD2	-	TGTGCCTGGAGTGTAAAACTAGCGGGGACCACAGATACGCAGTATTTT	CAWSVKLAGTTDTQYF
TRBV5-6	TRBJ2-1	-	-	TGTGCCAGCAGCTTGGTCGCGGGGGCCGGGGACAAGCAGTTCTTC	CASSLVAGAGDKQFF
TRBV29-1	TRBJ1-2	-	-	TGCAGCGTTGCACAGACCGGGGGCTACACCTTC	CSVAQTGGYTF
TRBV6-1	TRBJ2-6	-	-	TGTGCCAGCAGTGTGTCTAGCTCTGGGGCCAACGTCCTGACTTTC	CASSVSSSGANVLTF
TRBV20-1	TRBJ2-7	-	-	TGCAGTGCTAGACCCTCAGGACATATCTTAATTAGAGGCTACGAGCAGTACTTC	CSARPSGHILIRGYEQYF
TRBV20-1	TRBJ1-6	-	-	TGCAGTGCTACCGACGGGCCGTCTTCACCCCTCCACTTT	CSATDGPSSPLHF
TRBV4-1	TRBJ2-5	TRBD1	-	TGCGCCAGCAGCCAAGGACAGGGGAAGCGGGAGACCCAGTACTTC	CASSQGQGKRETQYF
TRBV4-3	TRBJ2-1	TRBD1	many	TGCGCCAGCAGCCCAATACAGGGGCTGGGCCTCTCCTACAATGAGCAGTTCTTC	CASSPIQGLGLSYNEQFF
TRBV6-1	TRBJ2-1	TRBD1	-	TGTGCCAGCAGGGACCGAGACAGGGGCTCCTACGATGAGCAGTTCTTC	CASRDRDRGSYDEQFF
TRBV5-1	TRBJ2-7	-	-	TGCGCCAGCAGACTAAACAACGGACGGGCCATCACCTACGAGCAGTACTTC	CASRLNNGRAITYEQYF
TRBV6-6	TRBJ2-3	-	few	TGTGCCAGCAGTTACTCGTGGCCAGATACGCAGTATTTT	CASSYSWPDTQYF
TRBV4-1	TRBJ1-2	-	few	TGCGCCACCAGCCGAGCTAACTATGGCTACACCTTC	CATSRANYGYTF
TRBV7-9	TRBJ1-1	-	-	TGTGCCAGCAGTTTTAGAGGGGTCACTGAAGCTTTCTTT	CASSFRGVTEAFF
TRBV10-1	TRBJ2-6	-	-	TGCGCCAGCACCCTACTACAGGGCTACTCTGGGGCCAACGTCCTGACTTTC	CASTLLQGYSGANVLTF
TRBV7-2	TRBJ1-2	-	-	TGTGCCAGCAGCTTCCCTAAAGGGACTGGAGTTTTTATCCGAACTGGCTACACCTTC	CASSFPKGTGVFIRTGYTF
TRBV5-1	TRBJ2-7	TRBD1	-	TGCGCCAGCAGCTCATACCGGGACAGGGGAGAGAACGAGCAGTACTTC	CASSSYRDRGENEQYF
TRBV12-3/TRBV12-4	TRBJ1-2	-	-	TGTGCCAGCAGTCCTCGTCCTTCGGATGGCTACACCTTC	CASSPRPSDGYTF
TRBV9	TRBJ2-1	TRBD1	few	TGTGCCAGCAGCGCGGGACAGGCTCCCATCCTACCCGAGCAGTTCTTC	CASSAGQAPILPEQFF
TRBV25-1	TRBJ2-5	-	-	TGTGCCAGCAGTGAACTGGAGGGCGCGGAGACCCAGTACTTC	CASSELEGAETQYF
TRBV7-2	TRBJ1-5	-	-	TGTGCCAGCAGCTTGTCCCCGTTTGATCAGCCCCAGCATTTT	CASSLSPFDQPQHF
TRBV20-1	TRBJ2-5	TRBD1	-	TGCAGTGCTAGAGACCTTGCGACAGGGTTCGAGGAGACCCAGTACTTC	CSARDLATGFEETQYF